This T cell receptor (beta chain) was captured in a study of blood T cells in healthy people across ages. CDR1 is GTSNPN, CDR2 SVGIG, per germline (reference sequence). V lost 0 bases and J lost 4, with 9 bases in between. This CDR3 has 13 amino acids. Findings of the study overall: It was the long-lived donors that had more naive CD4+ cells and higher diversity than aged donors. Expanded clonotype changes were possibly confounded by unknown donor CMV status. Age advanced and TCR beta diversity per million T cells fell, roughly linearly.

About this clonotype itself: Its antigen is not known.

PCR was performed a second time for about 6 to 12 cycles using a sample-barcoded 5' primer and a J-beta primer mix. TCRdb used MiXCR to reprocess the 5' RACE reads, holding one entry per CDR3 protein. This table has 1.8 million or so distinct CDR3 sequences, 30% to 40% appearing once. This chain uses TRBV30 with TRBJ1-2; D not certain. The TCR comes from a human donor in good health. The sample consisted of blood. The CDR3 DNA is TGTGCCTGGAGTGTAGGAAGATTCTATGGCTACACCTTC. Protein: CAWSVGRFYGYTF.